One sample yielded the 9 T cell receptor beta chains listed below, sequenced in a study of blood T cell repertoires in COVID-19. TCRdb's table, derived via immunoSEQ multiplex PCR, lists solely in-frame clones and lacks some. The sample lists roughly 150,000 clones; 70% to 90% were seen once. Sequenced: peripheral blood. The source is a woman in her 70s with acute or convalescent COVID-19.

The chain couples TRBV15 to TRBJ2-4; 10 bases fit TRBD1. This CDR3 comprises 19 residues. Per the germline V gene, CDR1 is LNHNV and CDR2 is YYDKDF (reference sequence). J was trimmed by 0 bases and V by 1 base; bases with no gene match: 9. The CDR3 loop is CATSRGMGQGSQAKNIQYF. CDR3 DNA sequence: TGTGCCACCAGCAGAGGGATGGGACAGGGGTCCCAAGCCAAAAACATTCAGTACTTC.

The V gene is TRBV5-1, the J gene TRBJ1-1, with 7 bases identical to TRBD1. The CDR3 consists of 14 residues. Germline V CDR1 and CDR2: SGHRS, YFSETQ. V lost 2 bases to trimming and J lost 5 bases; unmatched junction nucleotides: 6. CDR3 nucleotides: TGCGCCAGCAGCTTCCCAGGGGGTGAGACTGAAGCTTTCTTT. Translated, it gives CASSFPGGETEAFF. Looking up the rest from reference TRBV5-1 and TRBJ1-1 gives the full variable domain: KAGVTQTPRYLIKTRGQQVTLSCSPISGHRSVSWYQQTPGQGLQFLFEYFSETQRNKGNFPGRFSGRQFSNSRSEMNVSTLELGDSALYLCASSFPGGETEAFFGQGTRLTVV.

This chain uses TRBV6-5 with TRBJ2-1, with 10 bases lining up with TRBD2. The germline CDR1 and CDR2 sequences are MNHEY and SVGAGI. CDR3 length: 16 residues. V shed 2 bases, J shed 3 bases, and the junction held 4 bases outside the gene matches. In DNA form, the CDR3 reads TGTGCCAGCAGTTACGAGTCTAGCGGGGGCTACAATGAGCAGTTCTTC. This sequence encodes CASSYESSGGYNEQFF.

The rearrangement uses TRBV19 and TRBJ1-2, with 9 positions matching TRBD1. The ends lost 5 bases at V and 4 bases at J; junction bases unmatched: 8. CDR3 length equals 15 residues. Germline V lookup: CDR1 LNHDA, CDR2 SQIVND (reference sequence). The CDR3 protein is CASSHRTGGTYGYTF. The CDR3 DNA is TGTGCCAGTAGTCATCGTACAGGGGGCACCTATGGCTACACCTTC.

The rearrangement links TRBV5-1 to TRBJ1-1; 12 bases are a match to TRBD1. The ends lost 6 bases at V and 5 bases at J; junction bases unmatched: 8. The length of the CDR3 is 15 residues. The germline CDR1 and CDR2 sequences are SGHRS and YFSETQ. CDR3 residues: CASNRGTGGVTEAFF. As DNA, the CDR3 is TGCGCCAGCAACCGGGGGACAGGGGGCGTAACTGAAGCTTTCTTT.

This clone was detected once. The rearrangement links TRBV28 to TRBJ1-3, with D uncertain. Looked up from germline, CDR1 is MDHEN and CDR2 is SYDVKM. The CDR3 has 15 residues. The germline V and J ends were trimmed by 5 bases and 2 bases, with 13 bases remaining between them. CDR3 in amino acids: CASSQHGEAGNTIYF. CDR3 nucleotide sequence: TGTGCCAGCAGTCAACACGGAGAGGCTGGAAACACCATATATTTT.

J is TRBJ2-5 and V is TRBV28; 7 positions match TRBD1. Looked up from germline, CDR1 is MDHEN and CDR2 is SYDVKM. The V and J ends lost 3 bases and 2 bases, in that order; junction bases with no gene match: 6. This CDR3 spans 15 amino acids. The CDR3 region is CASSFSGTAQETQYF. The DNA of the CDR3 is TGTGCCAGCAGTTTCTCCGGGACAGCTCAAGAGACCCAGTACTTC.

This CDR3 reads CASSQEWGQPYGYTF. CDR3 DNA: TGCGCCAGCAGCCAAGAGTGGGGCCAGCCCTATGGCTACACCTTC. The chain couples TRBV4-3 to TRBJ1-2, with D tentatively TRBD1 (5 bases). Germline-derived CDR1 and CDR2 are LGHNA and YSLEER. V was pared by 0 bases and J by 4 bases, with 12 bases between. The CDR3 extends over 15 amino acids.

Only a few counts were recorded for this clone. The V call is TRBV4-1, the J call TRBJ1-6, with D uncertain. The CDR3 is made up of 15 amino acids. CDR1 MGHRA and CDR2 YSYEKL come from the germline V gene. Trimming pared 2 bases from V and 5 bases from J, leaving 10 bases between. CDR3 amino acids: CASSQPGRDNSPLHF. CDR3 in DNA: TGCGCCAGCAGCCAACCGGGAAGGGATAATTCACCCCTCCACTTT.